Listed here are 4 T cell receptor beta chains from one sample, sequenced in a study of cytotoxic CD8 clonotypes in ibrutinib-treated CLL. TCRdb keeps only in-frame clones here, not all; method: immunoSEQ multiplex PCR. The table records about 140,000 clones, 91% of them present only once. Sequencing used PBMCs, obtained after 12 months of ibrutinib treatment. The receptor source for this set is a human donor with chronic lymphocytic leukemia.

This rearrangement joins TRBV6-5 to TRBJ2-7, with TRBD2 matching over 10 bases. V trimming: 2 bases; J trimming: 7 bases; junction bases outside the gene matches: 8. CDR3 size: 15 residues. CDR1 is MNHEY and CDR2 is SVGAGI in the germline V gene. In DNA, the CDR3 is TGTGCCAGCAGTTACCCATTAGCGGGAGGACGGGAGCAGTACTTC. Amino acid sequence: CASSYPLAGGREQYF.

The chain employs TRBV28 and TRBJ1-5; unclear D gene. The length of the CDR3 is 15 residues. V dropped 5 bases and J dropped 5 bases, with 16 bases sitting between them. Germline CDR1 reads MDHEN; CDR2 reads SYDVKM. CDR3 sequence reads: CASSLPGRWDQPQHF. The CDR3, as DNA: TGTGCCAGCAGTCTCCCGGGCCGATGGGATCAGCCCCAGCATTTT. Full variable domain (rest looked up from reference TRBV28 and TRBJ1-5): DVKVTQSSRYLVKRTGEKVFLECVQDMDHENMFWYRQDPGLGLRLIYFSYDVKMKEKGDIPEGYSVSREKKERFSLILESASTNQTSMYLCASSLPGRWDQPQHFGDGTRLSIL.

V gene TRBV28 combines with J gene TRBJ1-2; D is ambiguous. The germline CDR1 and CDR2 sequences are MDHEN and SYDVKM. The germline V and J ends were trimmed by 6 bases and 7 bases, with 18 bases remaining between them. The CDR3 has 14 amino acids. DNA of the CDR3: TGTGCCAGCAGATTACCCGGGCCTCGTGGTGGCTACACCTTC. Encoded protein: CASRLPGPRGGYTF.

This rearrangement joins TRBV9 to TRBJ2-3, with 7 bases identical to TRBD2. V lost 3 bases, J lost 4 bases, and 17 bases stayed unmatched. The CDR3 totals 18 residues. Germline CDR1 SGDLS, CDR2 YYNGEE. The DNA of the CDR3 is TGTGCCAGCAGCGCCTCTCCGGCCGGGACTATCTTGGCAGATACGCAGTATTTT. Translation gives CASSASPAGTILADTQYF. Full variable domain (outside the CDR3, taken from reference TRBV9 and TRBJ2-3): DSGVTQTPKHLITATGQRVTLRCSPRSGDLSVYWYQQSLDQGLQFLIQYYNGEERAKGNILERFSAQQFPDLHSELNLSSLELGDSALYFCASSASPAGTILADTQYFGPGTRLTVL.